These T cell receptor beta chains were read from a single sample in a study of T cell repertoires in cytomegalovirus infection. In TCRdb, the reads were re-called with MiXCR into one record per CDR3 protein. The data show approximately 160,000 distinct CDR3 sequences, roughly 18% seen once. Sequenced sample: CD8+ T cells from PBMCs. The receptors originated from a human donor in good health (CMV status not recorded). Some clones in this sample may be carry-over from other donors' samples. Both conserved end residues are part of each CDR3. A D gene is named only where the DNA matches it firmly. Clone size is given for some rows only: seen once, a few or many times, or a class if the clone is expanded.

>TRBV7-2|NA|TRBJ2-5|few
TGTGCCAGCAGCCCGACTAGGCCCCAAGAGACCCAGTACTTC
CASSPTRPQETQYF
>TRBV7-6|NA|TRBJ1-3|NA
TGTGCCAGCAGCTGGGCGAGAGGAAACACCATATATTTT
CASSWARGNTIYF
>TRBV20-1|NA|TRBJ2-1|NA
TGCAGTGCTAGAGTCTGGGGGACTGAGACTTACAATGAGCAGTTCTTC
CSARVWGTETYNEQFF
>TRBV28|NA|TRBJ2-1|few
TGTGCCAGCAGTTTAGCCCCATTGGGGAATGAGCAGTTCTTC
CASSLAPLGNEQFF
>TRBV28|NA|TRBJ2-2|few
TGTGCCAGCAGTTTTGGCGTCCCCGGGGGGCTGTTTTTT
CASSFGVPGGLFF
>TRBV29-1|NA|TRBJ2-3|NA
TGCAGCGTTGTCCCTGTTGGACCCACAGATACGCAGTATTTT
CSVVPVGPTDTQYF
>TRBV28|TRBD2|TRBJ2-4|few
TGTGCCAGCAGTTTCCCGCCCGGGAGGGACAATAAAAACATTCAGTACTTC
CASSFPPGRDNKNIQYF
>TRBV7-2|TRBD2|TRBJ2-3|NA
TGTGCCAGCAGCACCCGGACTAGCGAGCTAGATACGCAGTATTTT
CASSTRTSELDTQYF
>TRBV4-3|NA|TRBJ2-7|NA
TGCGCCAGCAGCCCCGACATAAACTACGAGCAGTACTTC
CASSPDINYEQYF
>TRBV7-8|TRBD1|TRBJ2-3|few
TGTGCCAGCACGGACAGGGTGGATACGCAGTATTTT
CASTDRVDTQYF
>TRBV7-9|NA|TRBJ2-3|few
TGTGCCAGCAGCTTAGCAAGGACCACAGATACGCAGTATTTT
CASSLARTTDTQYF
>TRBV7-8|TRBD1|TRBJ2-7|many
TGTGCCAGCAGCCATCTGGACAGGTCAGAGGAAGACTTC
CASSHLDRSEEDF
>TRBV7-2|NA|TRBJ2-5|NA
TGTGCCAGCACCCCGGACTTAGCGGTACAAGAGACCCAGTACTTC
CASTPDLAVQETQYF
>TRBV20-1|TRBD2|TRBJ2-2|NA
TGCAGTGCTAGACCTACCGGACTAGCGGAGCACGCGAACACCGGGGAGCTGTTTTTT
CSARPTGLAEHANTGELFF
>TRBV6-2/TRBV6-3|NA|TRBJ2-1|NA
TGTGCCAGCAGTTACTTATTTTTAGTGGGAGACCAAGGGGATGAGCAGTTCTTC
CASSYLFLVGDQGDEQFF
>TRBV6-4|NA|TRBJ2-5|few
TGTGCCAGCAGTGAATCGGCGCAGGGGACCCAGTACTTC
CASSESAQGTQYF
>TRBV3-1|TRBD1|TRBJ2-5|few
TGTGCCAGCAGCCAAATGAGGGACAGGGCGGAGGAGACCCAGTACTTC
CASSQMRDRAEETQYF
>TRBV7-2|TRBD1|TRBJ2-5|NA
TGTGCCAGCAGCCCGGGAAACGGACAGGGGCAAGAGACCCAGTACTTC
CASSPGNGQGQETQYF
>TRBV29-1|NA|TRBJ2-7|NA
TGCAGCGTTCTACAGGGCCTCTCCTACGAGCAGTACTTC
CSVLQGLSYEQYF
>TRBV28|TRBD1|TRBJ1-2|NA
TGTGCCAGCAGCGCTAGGGACAGGGGGTATTATGGCTACACCTTC
CASSARDRGYYGYTF
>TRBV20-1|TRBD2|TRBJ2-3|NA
TGCAGTGCTCGGCAAAGGGCGGGAGGTGGGGATACGCAGTATTTT
CSARQRAGGGDTQYF
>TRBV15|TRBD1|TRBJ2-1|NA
TGTGCCACCAGCAGAGATCCGGACAGGGCTTACAATGAGCAGTTCTTC
CATSRDPDRAYNEQFF
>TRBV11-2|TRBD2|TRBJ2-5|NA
TGTGCCAGCAGCTTAGATCGCTCACTAGCGGGGGAGACCCAGTACTTC
CASSLDRSLAGETQYF